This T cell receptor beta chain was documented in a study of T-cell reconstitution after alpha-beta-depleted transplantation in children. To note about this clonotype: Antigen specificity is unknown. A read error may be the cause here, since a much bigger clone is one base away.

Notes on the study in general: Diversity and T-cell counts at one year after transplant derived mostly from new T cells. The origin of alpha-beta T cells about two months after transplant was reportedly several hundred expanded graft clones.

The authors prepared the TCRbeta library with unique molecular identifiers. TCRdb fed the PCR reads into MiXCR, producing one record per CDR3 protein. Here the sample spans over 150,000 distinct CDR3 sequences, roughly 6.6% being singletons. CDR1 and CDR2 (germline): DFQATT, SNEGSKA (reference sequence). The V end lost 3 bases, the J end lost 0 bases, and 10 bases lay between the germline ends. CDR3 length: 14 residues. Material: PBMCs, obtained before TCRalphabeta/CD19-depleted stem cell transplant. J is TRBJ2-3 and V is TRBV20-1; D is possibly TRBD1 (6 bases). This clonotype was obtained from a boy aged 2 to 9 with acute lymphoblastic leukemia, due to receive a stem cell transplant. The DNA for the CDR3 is TGCAGTGCTAGGAGGGGGATCAGCACAGATACGCAGTATTTT. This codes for CSARRGISTDTQYF.